The source of this TCR beta chain is a study of CD8 T cells in ankylosing spondylitis. Construction of TCR beta libraries was performed using quantitative 5'-RACE with molecular barcodes. One entry per CDR3 protein, called by TCRdb with MiXCR from the 5' RACE reads. This table holds about 340,000 distinct CDR3 sequences, approximately 14% found once. Whole-study results and caveats: One TCR beta motif, made up of eight or nine highly homologous variants, appeared characteristic of ankylosing spondylitis blood. Clones linked with disease were CD8+ and fairly uncommon in the peripheral blood.

This clonotype has more than one count but fewer than ten. Its antigen is currently unknown. Relative to the germline gene, one junction end is altered; a read error may explain this. The CDR3 length is 16 residues. Germline loops: CDR1 MGHRA, CDR2 YSYEKL. The sequencing input was blood, either unsorted or a sorted T cell fraction (not recorded which). This chain links TRBV4-1 with TRBJ1-1; 12 bases agree with TRBD1. This clonotype was sampled from a male donor with ankylosing spondylitis or in good health (not recorded which). DNA of the CDR3: TGCGCCAGCAGCCCTGGGACAGGGGGCCGGAACGCTGAAGCTTTCTTT. Protein product: CASSPGTGGRNAEAFF.